This TCR beta chain emerged from a study of blood T cell repertoires in COVID-19. Study context: Collection of acute and convalescent COVID-19 samples took place in the United States, Italy and Spain. Sample material is recorded as cDNA or gDNA derived from T cells, B-cell-depleted T cells, or PBMCs.

Sequenced by immunoSEQ multiplex PCR; TCRdb stores in-frame clones only, minus some. The table lists 250,000 or so clones, about nine tenths of them singletons. Germline-derived CDR1 and CDR2 are SGHAT and FQNNGV. This CDR3 region has 13 residues. V was cut by 6 bases and J by 5 bases, with 11 bases left in between. The TCR was taken from a woman between 40 and 50 years old who had recovered from COVID-19. Sequencing was performed on peripheral blood. The rearrangement uses TRBV11-2 and TRBJ1-5, with D possibly TRBD1 on 6 matching bases. Here the CDR3 reads CASRVNRDQPQHF. The CDR3 bases are TGTGCCAGCAGAGTAAACAGGGATCAGCCCCAGCATTTT.